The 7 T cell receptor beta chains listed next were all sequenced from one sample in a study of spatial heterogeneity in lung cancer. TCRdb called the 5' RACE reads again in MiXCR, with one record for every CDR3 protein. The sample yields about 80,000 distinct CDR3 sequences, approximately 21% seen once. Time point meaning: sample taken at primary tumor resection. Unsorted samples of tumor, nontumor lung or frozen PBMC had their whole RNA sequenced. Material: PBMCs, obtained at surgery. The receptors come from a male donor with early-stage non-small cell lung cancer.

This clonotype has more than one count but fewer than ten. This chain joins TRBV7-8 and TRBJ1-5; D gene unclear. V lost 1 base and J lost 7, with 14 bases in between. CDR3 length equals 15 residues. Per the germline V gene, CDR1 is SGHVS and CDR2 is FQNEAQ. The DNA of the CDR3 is TGTGCCAGCAGCTTAGACAACGGGAGCGGGCAGCCCCAGCATTTT. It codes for CASSLDNGSGQPQHF.

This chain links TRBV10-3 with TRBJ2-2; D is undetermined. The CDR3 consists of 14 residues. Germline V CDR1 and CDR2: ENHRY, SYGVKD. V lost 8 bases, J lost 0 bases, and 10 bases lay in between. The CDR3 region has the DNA TGTGCCATCTCTCAGAGTCCGAACACCGGGGAGCTGTTTTTT. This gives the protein CAISQSPNTGELFF.

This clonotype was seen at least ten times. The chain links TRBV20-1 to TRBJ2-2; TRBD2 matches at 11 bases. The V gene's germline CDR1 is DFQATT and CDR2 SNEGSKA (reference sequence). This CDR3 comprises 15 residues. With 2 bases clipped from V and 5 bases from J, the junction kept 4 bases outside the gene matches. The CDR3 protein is CSARRASGRTGELFF. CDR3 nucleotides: TGCAGTGCTAGAAGGGCTAGCGGGAGGACCGGGGAGCTGTTTTTT.

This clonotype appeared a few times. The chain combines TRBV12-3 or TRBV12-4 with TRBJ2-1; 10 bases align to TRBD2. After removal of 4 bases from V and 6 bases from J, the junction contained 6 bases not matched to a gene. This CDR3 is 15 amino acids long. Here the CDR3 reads CASSSSGTSVNEQFF. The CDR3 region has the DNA TGTGCCAGCAGTTCGTCCGGGACTAGCGTCAATGAGCAGTTCTTC.

CDR3 bases: TGTGCCAGCAGTGAATGGGGAGGGGCGAAGTACGAGCAGTACTTC. Amino acid sequence: CASSEWGGAKYEQYF. The chain joins TRBV25-1 to TRBJ2-7; 7 bases line up with TRBD2. The CDR3 has 15 residues. V lost 1 base, J lost 4 bases, and 7 bases stayed unmatched. Germline CDR1 and CDR2: MGHDK and SYGVNS.

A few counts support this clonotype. The CDR3 sequence: CASGGGGRTDTQYF. CDR3 in DNA: TGTGCCAGCGGAGGTGGAGGGAGGACAGATACGCAGTATTTT. The chain uses TRBV2 and TRBJ2-3; D might be TRBD2 (6 bases). Trimming left V 8 bases short and J 3 bases short, with 15 bases between. The CDR3 consists of 14 residues. Germline CDR1 SNHLY, CDR2 FYNNEI.

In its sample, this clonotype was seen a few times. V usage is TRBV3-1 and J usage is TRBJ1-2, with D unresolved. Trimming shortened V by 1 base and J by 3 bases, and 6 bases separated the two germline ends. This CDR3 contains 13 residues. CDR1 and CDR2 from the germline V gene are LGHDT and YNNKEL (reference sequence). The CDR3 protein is CASSQVRHYGYTF. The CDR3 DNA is TGTGCCAGCAGCCAAGTCAGGCACTATGGCTACACCTTC.